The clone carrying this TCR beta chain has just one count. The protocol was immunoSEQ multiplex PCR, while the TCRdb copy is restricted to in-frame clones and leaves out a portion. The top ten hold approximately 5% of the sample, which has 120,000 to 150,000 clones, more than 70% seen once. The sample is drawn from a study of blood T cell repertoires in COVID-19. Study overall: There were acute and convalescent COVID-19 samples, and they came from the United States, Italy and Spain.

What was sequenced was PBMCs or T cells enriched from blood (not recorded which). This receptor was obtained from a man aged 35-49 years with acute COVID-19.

In DNA, the CDR3 is TGTGCCAGCAGCCTGGACAGAGTAAATTCACCCCTCCACTTT. Translated: CASSLDRVNSPLHF. The chain has TRBV9 and TRBJ1-6; perhaps TRBD1 as D (6 bases). The V gene lost 4 bases and the J gene lost 7 bases, with 12 bases spanning the gap. This CDR3 is built from 14 residues. Germline V gene lookup returns CDR1 SGDLS and CDR2 YYNGEE.